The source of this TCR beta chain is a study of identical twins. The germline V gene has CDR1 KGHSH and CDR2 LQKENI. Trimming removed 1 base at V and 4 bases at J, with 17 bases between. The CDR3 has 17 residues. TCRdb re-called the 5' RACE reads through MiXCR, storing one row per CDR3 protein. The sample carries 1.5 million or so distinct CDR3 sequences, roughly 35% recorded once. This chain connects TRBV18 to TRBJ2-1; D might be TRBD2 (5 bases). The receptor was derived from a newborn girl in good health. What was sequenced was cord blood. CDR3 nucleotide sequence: TGTGCCAGCTCACCACGTATTACGGGATGGGCTTACAATGAGCAGTTCTTC. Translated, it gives CASSPRITGWAYNEQFF.